The sequence of this T cell receptor (beta chain) was determined in a study of cytomegalovirus exposure and HLA in healthy donors. Across the whole study: The approximately 120 validation repertoires were produced on the same platform as the 700 or so repertoires of the first cohort. This was reported in a later analysis.

Only in-frame clones appear in the TCRdb table, and some are missing; sequencing was by immunoSEQ multiplex PCR. The sample has under 95,000 clones; approximately 90% are singletons. The donors were members of the validation cohort, which comprised under 150 subjects and was separate from the first cohort of 670 or so subjects. Germline V gene sequence: CDR1 MDHEN, CDR2 SYDVKM. The CDR3 extends over 13 amino acids. With 6 bases removed from V and 3 bases from J, the gap between germline ends came to 12 bases. This clone was found once. The antigen is not known. Whole-study findings and limits: Reports credit the classifier with highly specific, highly sensitive diagnosis of cytomegalovirus status. The study listed 164 cytomegalovirus-associated TCR beta chains.

The sequenced material came from PBMCs. This chain connects TRBV28 to TRBJ2-7; D remains unclear. The sequence was collected from a man aged 25-45 years in good health and CMV-seronegative. DNA for the CDR3: TGTGCCAGCAGCCTGGGCAGGCGCTACGAGCAGTACTTC. Its translation is CASSLGRRYEQYF.